A selection of T cell receptor beta chains follows, all from one sample in a study of PD-1 blockade in classical Hodgkin lymphoma. Sequencing used immunoSEQ multiplex PCR; TCRdb keeps in-frame clones, though not all of them. The sample contains some 86,000 clones, approximately 90% of which appear only once. The sequenced sample was peripheral blood mononuclear cells (PBMCs), obtained before the fourth cycle of nivolumab. Every receptor here comes from a human donor with classical Hodgkin lymphoma. Both conserved end residues are trimmed from each CDR3.

CDR3aa | j_gene | v_gene | len
ASSFDRGLSTEAF | TRBJ1-1 | TRBV7-6 | 13
SVGGRNEQF | TRBJ2-1 | TRBV29-1 | 9
ASSQVGLAGEQETQY | TRBJ2-5 | TRBV4-2 | 15
ASSKGREGQF | TRBJ2-1 | TRBV21-1 | 10
AWGLSGGATGELF | TRBJ2-2 | TRBV7-8 | 13
ASSEEARGATPNYGYT | TRBJ1-2 | TRBV6-1 | 16
ASSYGGEETQY | TRBJ2-5 | TRBV6-6 | 11
ASSQERRNYEQY | TRBJ2-7 | TRBV23-1 | 12
ASSPRGGRSYEQY | TRBJ2-7 | TRBV6-5 | 13
ATSMGQLSYEQY | TRBJ2-7 | TRBV15 | 12
ASSLNVRVGETQY | TRBJ2-5 | TRBV5-4 | 13
ATSQGTDTQY | TRBJ2-3 | TRBV5-3 | 10
ASSAGRKNEKLF | TRBJ1-4 | TRBV5-6 | 12
ASSQEGGLPYEQY | TRBJ2-7 | TRBV4-3 | 13
ASTVGGRDYGYT | TRBJ1-2 | TRBV25-1 | 12
ASSLDRVPGELF | TRBJ2-2 | TRBV11-2 | 12
ASSQWETYEQY | TRBJ2-7 | TRBV4-2 | 11
ASRGVAGGYTDTQY | TRBJ2-3 | TRBV7-9 | 14
ASSLEPSGGTDTQY | TRBJ2-3 | TRBV11-1 | 14
ASSEDEGGGHEKLF | TRBJ1-4 | TRBV6-1 | 14
SVAALDQPQH | TRBJ1-5 | TRBV29-1 | 10
ATSRAGPQGTQY | TRBJ2-5 | TRBV15 | 12
ASSEGGRTRSEQY | TRBJ2-7 | TRBV9 | 13
AWSFGGTSTDTQY | TRBJ2-3 | TRBV30 | 13
ASSLKGGSYGYT | TRBJ1-2 | TRBV27 | 12
ASSFSGGQTQY | TRBJ2-5 | TRBV27 | 11
ASSYRQGRRGTEAF | TRBJ1-1 | TRBV6-5 | 14
ASSSPSRVREKLF | TRBJ1-4 | TRBV5-5 | 13
ASSLEALAGGGSYEQY | TRBJ2-7 | TRBV5-1 | 16
ASSVLQGSHEQY | TRBJ2-7 | TRBV2 | 12
ASSFTGKSSYNEQF | TRBJ2-1 | TRBV6-5 | 14
ASTRDRNTEAF | TRBJ1-1 | TRBV19 | 11
ASRGDRGFDEQY | TRBJ2-7 | TRBV2 | 12
SVEGTGTGTYNEQF | TRBJ2-1 | TRBV29-1 | 14
SVLPGPQYQETQY | TRBJ2-5 | TRBV29-1 | 13
AIRRTSGRQETQY | TRBJ2-5 | TRBV10-3 | 13
ASSLEWGASYEQY | TRBJ2-7 | TRBV7-8 | 13
ASSLTSQGGNSPLH | TRBJ1-6 | TRBV7-2 | 14
ASSVSQGLGNGYT | TRBJ1-2 | TRBV9 | 13
ASRVAGAGGYT | TRBJ1-2 | TRBV6-5 | 11
ASSLEGQAYNEQF | TRBJ2-1 | TRBV7-2 | 13
ASQGYNEQF | TRBJ2-1 | TRBV25-1 | 9
ASKRSTNEKLF | TRBJ1-4 | TRBV19 | 11
ASSFLGGLNTEAF | TRBJ1-1 | TRBV27 | 13
ASSVERTRGANTEAF | TRBJ1-1 | TRBV9 | 15
ASSSGQARANYGYT | TRBJ1-2 | TRBV7-2 | 14
ASSLQGTFQETQY | TRBJ2-5 | TRBV11-2 | 13
ASSFLDRGHEQY | . | TRBV27 | 12
ASSSNAGFGEKLF | TRBJ1-4 | TRBV7-6 | 13
ASSFRQGSFTEAF | TRBJ1-1 | TRBV27 | 13
ASSLDRGRIDTQY | TRBJ2-3 | TRBV5-1 | 13
ASSLEGHSNQPQH | TRBJ1-5 | TRBV4-1 | 13
ASSFPSLNTGELF | TRBJ2-2 | TRBV28 | 13
ASSFSGTLNTGELF | TRBJ2-2 | TRBV7-2 | 14
ASSFKPAGGRQF | TRBJ2-1 | TRBV7-3 | 12
ASTEETQY | TRBJ2-5 | TRBV2 | 8
ASSLTGGDHGYT | TRBJ1-2 | TRBV7-3 | 12